The next 25 T cell receptor beta chains were all read from a single sample in a study of blood T cell repertoires in COVID-19. Profiling relied on immunoSEQ multiplex PCR, and the TCRdb table lists in-frame clones only, not all of them. The sample has a few hundred thousand clones; roughly 80% are singletons. Sequencing was performed on peripheral blood. These receptors all stem from an elderly woman with acute or convalescent COVID-19.

The chain joins TRBV7-2 to TRBJ1-1; D may be TRBD1 (5 bases). This CDR3 spans 14 amino acids. V was trimmed by 1 base and J by 5 bases, leaving 11 bases between them. Looked up from germline, CDR1 is SGHTA and CDR2 is FQGNSA. Here the CDR3 reads CASSLGGGGTEAFF. CDR3 DNA: TGTGCCAGCAGCTTAGGGGGGGGTGGAACTGAAGCTTTCTTT. The full variable domain, rest sourced from reference TRBV7-2 and TRBJ1-1, is GAGVSQSPSNKVTEKGKDVELRCDPISGHTALYWYRQSLGQGLEFLIYFQGNSAPDKSGLPSDRFSAERTGGSVSTLTIQRTQQEDSAVYLCASSLGGGGTEAFFGQGTRLTVV.

This chain joins TRBV19 and TRBJ1-1; tentatively, D is TRBD1 (6 bases). Per the germline V gene, CDR1 is LNHDA and CDR2 is SQIVND (reference sequence). V dropped 7 bases and J dropped 1 base, with 10 bases sitting between them. The CDR3 length is 13 residues. CDR3 residues: CASTDSGNTEAFF. The CDR3, as DNA: TGTGCCAGTACGGACAGTGGGAACACTGAAGCTTTCTTT.

The J gene is TRBJ1-2, the V gene TRBV7-2, with D possibly TRBD1 on 5 matching bases. The CDR3 extends over 13 amino acids. Deletions cut 8 bases from V and 2 bases from J, with 12 bases between. Per the germline V gene, CDR1 is SGHTA and CDR2 is FQGNSA. The CDR3, as DNA: TGTGCCAGCGCGACAGTAGTCAACTATGGCTACACCTTC. Its protein product is CASATVVNYGYTF.

This clone came up once. The chain employs TRBV7-9 and TRBJ2-3, with D perhaps TRBD1 (7 bases). There are 15 residues in the CDR3. Trimming left V 2 bases short and J 2 bases short, with 11 bases between. Germline CDR1 reads SEHNR; CDR2 reads FQNEAQ (reference sequence). In nucleotides, the CDR3 is TGTGCCAGCAGCTTAACAGGGGAGGTCACAGATACGCAGTATTTT. The encoded protein is CASSLTGEVTDTQYF. The whole variable domain, filled in from reference TRBV7-9 and TRBJ2-3, reads DTGVSQNPRHKITKRGQNVTFRCDPISEHNRLYWYRQTLGQGPEFLTYFQNEAQLEKSRLLSDRFSAERPKGSFSTLEIQRTEQGDSAMYLCASSLTGEVTDTQYFGPGTRLTVL.

The chain has TRBV18 and TRBJ2-1; 8 nucleotides line up with TRBD2. This CDR3 spans 14 amino acids. Germline CDR1 reads KGHSH; CDR2 reads LQKENI. With 5 bases clipped from V and 6 bases from J, the junction kept 6 bases outside the gene matches. CDR3 loop: CASSSGTSFNEQFF. As DNA, the CDR3 is TGTGCCAGCTCATCGGGGACTAGTTTCAATGAGCAGTTCTTC.

The chain uses TRBV5-4 and TRBJ2-2; 9 nucleotides align to TRBD2. The germline CDR1 and CDR2 sequences are SGHNT and YYREEE (reference sequence). V gave up 0 bases and J gave up 8 bases; unmatched junction bases: 2. CDR3 length: 14 amino acids. The CDR3 DNA follows: TGTGCCAGCAGCTTGGGACTAGCGGCTGGGGAGCTGTTTTTT. This gives the protein CASSLGLAAGELFF.

This clone was observed a single time. The CDR3 reads CASSLNAQGANGELFF. The CDR3 region has the DNA TGTGCCAGCAGCTTAAACGCACAGGGGGCGAACGGGGAGCTGTTTTTT. The J gene is TRBJ2-2, the V gene TRBV7-3; 9 nucleotides agree with TRBD1. Germline CDR1 SGHTA, CDR2 FQGTGA. This CDR3 is 16 amino acids long. V trimming: 1 base; J trimming: 7 bases; junction bases outside the gene matches: 7.

This clone showed up just a few times. This chain links TRBV15 with TRBJ2-7; 12 positions agree with TRBD1. The CDR3 is 15 amino acids. Trimming took 5 bases from V and 7 from J; bases not matched to a gene: 9. Germline V gene sequence: CDR1 LNHNV, CDR2 YYDKDF (reference sequence). CDR3 sequence reads: CATSAPGQGAREQYF. CDR3 nucleotides: TGTGCCACCAGCGCACCGGGACAGGGGGCGCGGGAGCAGTACTTC.

The chain couples TRBV7-2 to TRBJ2-5; 13 bases are shared with TRBD2. J gave up 5 bases and V 1 base, and 4 bases lay outside the gene matches. The CDR3 consists of 16 residues. CDR1 is SGHTA and CDR2 is FQGNSA in the germline V gene. The CDR3 sequence is CASSLELAGGWETQYF. The CDR3 DNA is TGTGCCAGCAGCTTAGAACTAGCGGGGGGGTGGGAGACCCAGTACTTC.

This chain links TRBV2 with TRBJ1-4, with D maybe TRBD1 (5 bases). Germline V gene lookup returns CDR1 SNHLY and CDR2 FYNNEI. The ends were cut back, 3 bases at V and 5 bases at J, with 10 bases in the middle. The CDR3 extends over 14 amino acids. CDR3 DNA sequence: TGTGCCAGCAGTGATCAGTCAGGGAATGAAAAACTGTTTTTT. Its protein product is CASSDQSGNEKLFF.

The CDR3 region has the DNA TGTGCCAGCAGCTTAAGACTTAGCACAGATACGCAGTATTTT. Translated, it gives CASSLRLSTDTQYF. The rearrangement uses TRBV11-3 and TRBJ2-3; D not certain. Germline V CDR1 and CDR2: SGHNT, YENEEA. With 2 bases removed from V and 0 bases from J, the gap between germline ends came to 6 bases. The CDR3 sequence is 14 residues long. The whole variable domain, filled in from reference TRBV11-3 and TRBJ2-3, reads EAGVVQSPRYKIIEKKQPVAFWCNPISGHNTLYWYLQNLGQGPELLIRYENEEAVDDSQLPKDRFSAERLKGVDSTLKIQPAELGDSAVYLCASSLRLSTDTQYFGPGTRLTVL.

This chain joins TRBV30 and TRBJ2-3, with 7 bases identical to TRBD1. V lost 4 bases and J lost 2; bases outside the gene matches: 3. Germline loops: CDR1 GTSNPN, CDR2 SVGIG (reference sequence). The CDR3 consists of 13 residues. The CDR3 protein is CAWNRGVTDTQYF. The CDR3 DNA reads TGTGCCTGGAACAGGGGTGTCACAGATACGCAGTATTTT. The full variable domain, rest sourced from reference TRBV30 and TRBJ2-3, is SQTIHQWPATLVQPVGSPLSLECTVEGTSNPNLYWYRQAAGRGLQLLFYSVGIGQISSEVPQNLSASRPQDRQFILSSKKLLLSDSGFYLCAWNRGVTDTQYFGPGTRLTVL.

This chain links TRBV28 with TRBJ2-7; D uncertain. The CDR3 loop spans 14 amino acids. Trimming cost V 8 bases and J 2 bases, with 16 bases left between them. Looked up from germline, CDR1 is MDHEN and CDR2 is SYDVKM. The CDR3 region is CASSESRKTYEQYF. DNA for the CDR3: TGTGCCAGCTCTGAGAGCCGTAAAACCTACGAGCAGTACTTC.

The rearrangement links TRBV24-1 to TRBJ1-2, with 12 bases that match TRBD1. CDR1 is KGHDR and CDR2 is SFDVKD in the germline V gene. CDR3 length: 15 amino acids. V lost 5 bases to trimming and J lost 4 bases; unmatched junction nucleotides: 4. The CDR3 bases are TGTGCCACCAGTGGGGGACAGGGGGCTTTCTATGGCTACACCTTC. This codes for CATSGGQGAFYGYTF.

This rearrangement joins TRBV3-1 (or the pseudogene TRBV3-2) to TRBJ1-3, with a possible D match to TRBD1 (5 bases). Germline loops: CDR1 LGHDT, CDR2 YNNKEL (reference sequence). This CDR3 comprises 15 residues. V lost 4 bases and J lost 0, with 10 bases in between. The CDR3 is CASSRRQLSGNTIYF. Here the CDR3 DNA reads TGTGCCAGCAGCCGGAGACAGCTCTCTGGAAACACCATATATTTT.

The CDR3 spells CASSYEGAYNSPLHF. Written as DNA, the CDR3 is TGTGCCAGCAGTTACGAGGGGGCCTATAATTCACCCCTCCACTTT. The chain uses TRBV6-5 and TRBJ1-6; D perhaps matches TRBD1 (6 bases). Trimming removed 2 bases from V and 2 bases from J, with 7 bases in between. This CDR3 has 15 amino acids. Germline V gene data show CDR1 as MNHEY and CDR2 as SVGAGI.

CDR3 residues: CASSELWGGAEQYF. CDR3 nucleotides: TGTGCCAGCAGTGAGTTGTGGGGGGGGGCCGAGCAGTACTTC. This chain uses TRBV6-1 with TRBJ2-7, with TRBD2 as a possible D gene (7 bases). The CDR3 spans 14 residues. V was shortened by 3 bases and J by 6 bases, with 15 bases between the two germline ends. The germline V gene encodes CDR1 MNHNS and CDR2 SASEGT.

In nucleotides, the CDR3 is TGTGCCAGCAGCGTAATAGGGGGCACTGAAGCTTTCTTT. Protein product: CASSVIGGTEAFF. This chain uses TRBV9 with TRBJ1-1; possible D gene TRBD1, 6 bases. Germline V gene sequence: CDR1 SGDLS, CDR2 YYNGEE. The CDR3 is 13 amino acids. V was cut by 1 base and J by 4 bases, with 8 bases left in between.

In this sample, this clone turned up a few times. This chain uses TRBV6-2 or TRBV6-3 with TRBJ1-1, with TRBD1 identical over 10 bases. Germline trimming cut 5 bases from V and 5 bases from J; bases unmatched to any gene: 17. Per germline, CDR1 MNHEY and CDR2 SVGEGT. CDR3 length: 18 amino acids. CDR3 coding DNA: TGTGCCAGCAGTCACCACCGGGGGACAGGGGAAGAATTAACTGAAGCTTTCTTT. Residues: CASSHHRGTGEELTEAFF.

This chain connects TRBV30 to TRBJ1-1, with TRBD1 as a possible D gene (6 bases). The CDR3 has 13 amino acids. Germline V gene lookup returns CDR1 GTSNPN and CDR2 SVGIG (reference sequence). The V end lost 2 bases, the J end lost 8 bases, and 15 bases lay between the germline ends. In DNA, the CDR3 is TGTGCCTGGAGTACCAGGGGTGGCGGGGAAGCTTTCTTT. As protein: CAWSTRGGGEAFF.

This clone showed up just once. The chain uses TRBV11-2 and TRBJ2-2; D is uncertain. The V gene lost 5 bases and the J gene lost 4 bases, with 5 bases spanning the gap. The CDR3 loop spans 12 amino acids. CDR1 is SGHAT, CDR2 FQNNGV, per germline. The CDR3, as DNA: TGTGCCAGCAGCCCTACCACCGGGGAGCTGTTTTTT. This gives the protein CASSPTTGELFF. The variable domain in full, completed from reference TRBV11-2 and TRBJ2-2, reads EAGVAQSPRYKIIEKRQSVAFWCNPISGHATLYWYQQILGQGPKLLIQFQNNGVVDDSQLPKDRFSAERLKGVDSTLKIQPAKLEDSAVYLCASSPTTGELFFGEGSRLTVL.

This chain connects TRBV10-3 to TRBJ2-5; 7 bases align to TRBD1. The CDR3 spans 14 residues. With V trimmed by 2 bases and J by 3 bases, 3 bases remained unmatched. Germline V gene data show CDR1 as ENHRY and CDR2 as SYGVKD. This CDR3 reads CAISEGTAKETQYF. CDR3 DNA: TGTGCCATCAGTGAGGGGACAGCCAAAGAGACCCAGTACTTC.

The gene calls are TRBV6-2 or TRBV6-3 and TRBJ1-6, with 8 bases that match TRBD1. V shed 0 bases, J shed 9 bases, and the junction held 7 bases outside the gene matches. The CDR3 totals 16 residues. CDR1 is MNHEY, CDR2 SVGEGT, per germline. Here the CDR3 DNA reads TGTGCCAGCAGTTACTCGGCAGGGGGCGAGAGTTCACCCCTCCACTTT. Translating it yields CASSYSAGGESSPLHF.

V usage is TRBV28 and J usage is TRBJ2-1; D remains ambiguous. Germline-derived CDR1 and CDR2 are MDHEN and SYDVKM. Trimming stripped 6 bases from V and 6 bases from J, with 15 bases between. The CDR3 runs 14 residues. CDR3 in amino acids: CASSPPNPVNEQFF. The DNA for the CDR3 is TGTGCCAGCAGCCCCCCCAACCCAGTCAATGAGCAGTTCTTC.

With respect to this clone: One junction end disagrees with the germline gene, perhaps due to a read error. The chain employs TRBV7-7 and TRBJ2-5; possibly TRBD2 for D (5 bases). There are 13 residues in the CDR3. The V gene's germline CDR1 is SSHAT and CDR2 FNYEAQ (reference sequence). The CDR3 nucleotides read TGTGCTAGCAGCTTCGGGAACCGGGAGACCCAGTACTTC. It codes for CASSFGNRETQYF.